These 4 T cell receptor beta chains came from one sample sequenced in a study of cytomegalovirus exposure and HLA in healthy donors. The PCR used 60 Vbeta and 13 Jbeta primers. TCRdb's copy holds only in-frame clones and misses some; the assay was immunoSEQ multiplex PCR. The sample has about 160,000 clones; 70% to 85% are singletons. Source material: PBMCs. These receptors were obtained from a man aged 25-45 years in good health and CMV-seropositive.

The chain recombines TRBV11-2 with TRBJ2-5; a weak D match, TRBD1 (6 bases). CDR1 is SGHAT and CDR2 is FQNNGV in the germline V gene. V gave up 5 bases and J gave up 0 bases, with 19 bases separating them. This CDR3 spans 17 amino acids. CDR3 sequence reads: CASSPFTLEGDQETQYF. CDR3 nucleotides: TGTGCCAGCAGCCCTTTTACCCTCGAGGGGGACCAAGAGACCCAGTACTTC.

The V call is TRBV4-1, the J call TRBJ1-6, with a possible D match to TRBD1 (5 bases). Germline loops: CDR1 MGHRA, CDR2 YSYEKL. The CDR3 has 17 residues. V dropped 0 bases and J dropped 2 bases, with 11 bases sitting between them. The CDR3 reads CASSQDRQTTYNSPLHF. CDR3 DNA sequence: TGCGCCAGCAGCCAAGACCGACAGACGACCTATAATTCACCCCTCCACTTT.

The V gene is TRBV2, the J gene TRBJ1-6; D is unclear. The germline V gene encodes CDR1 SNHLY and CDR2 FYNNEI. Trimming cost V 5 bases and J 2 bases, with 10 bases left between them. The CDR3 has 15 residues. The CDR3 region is CASSSREAYNSPLHF. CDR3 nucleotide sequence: TGTGCCAGCAGTAGTAGGGAGGCCTATAATTCACCCCTCCACTTT.

In nucleotides, the CDR3 is TGTGCCAGTAGTATCTCTGGAGGTGGGGATCAGCCCCAGCATTTT. Its translation is CASSISGGGDQPQHF. The chain has TRBV19 and TRBJ1-5; no clear D. The CDR3 consists of 15 residues. Germline-derived CDR1 and CDR2 are LNHDA and SQIVND (reference sequence). V was pared by 3 bases and J by 5 bases, with 14 bases between.